This TCR beta chain stems from a study of CD8 T cells in ankylosing spondylitis. There are many counts of this clonotype. No antigen is known for it. Whole-study results and caveats: Clones linked to the disease showed a CD8+ phenotype. They occurred at relatively low frequencies in peripheral blood. Matched ankylosing spondylitis synovial fluid reportedly showed significant enrichment of disease-linked clones.

TCRdb fed the 5' RACE reads into MiXCR, producing one record per CDR3 protein. The sample lists around 140,000 distinct CDR3 sequences; roughly an eighth were seen once. Germline values: CDR1 DFQATT, CDR2 SNEGSKA (reference sequence). Trimming took off 5 bases at V and 7 bases at J, with 21 bases between the two ends. CDR3 length equals 15 residues. The chain employs TRBV20-1 and TRBJ2-1; no definite D call. The source is a female donor with ankylosing spondylitis or in good health (not recorded which). Sequenced material: blood, either unsorted or a sorted T cell fraction (not recorded which). In nucleotides, the CDR3 is TGCAGTGCTGACCCTACACGGACGGTTTGGAATGAGCAGTTCTTC. Amino acid sequence: CSADPTRTVWNEQFF.